This TCR beta chain was recorded in a study of cytomegalovirus exposure and HLA in healthy donors. Overall study: The 130 or so validation repertoires, a later analysis reported, used the same platform as the approximately 700 first-cohort repertoires.

The V end was cut by 0 bases, the J end by 0 bases, with 12 bases between. The CDR3 covers 16 residues. Germline CDR1 SGHTA, CDR2 FQGNSA. Study-level findings and limits: The study recorded 150 to 200 TCR beta chains that were cytomegalovirus-associated.

Method: immunoSEQ multiplex PCR; TCRdb's copy keeps in-frame clones and lacks some. The sample carries about 240,000 clones, around 86% recorded once. Of note for this clone: Its antigen remains unknown.

Source material: PBMCs. The rearrangement joins TRBV7-2 to TRBJ2-7, with no clear D. This receptor was obtained from a woman in her 30s in good health and CMV-seropositive. The CDR3 region has the DNA TGTGCCAGCAGCTTAGCCCCGATAGCTGCCTCCTACGAGCAGTACTTC. Protein product: CASSLAPIAASYEQYF. The complete variable domain, with remaining parts taken from reference TRBV7-2 and TRBJ2-7, reads GAGVSQSPSNKVTEKGKDVELRCDPISGHTALYWYRQSLGQGLEFLIYFQGNSAPDKSGLPSDRFSAERTGGSVSTLTIQRTQQEDSAVYLCASSLAPIAASYEQYFGPGTRLTVT.